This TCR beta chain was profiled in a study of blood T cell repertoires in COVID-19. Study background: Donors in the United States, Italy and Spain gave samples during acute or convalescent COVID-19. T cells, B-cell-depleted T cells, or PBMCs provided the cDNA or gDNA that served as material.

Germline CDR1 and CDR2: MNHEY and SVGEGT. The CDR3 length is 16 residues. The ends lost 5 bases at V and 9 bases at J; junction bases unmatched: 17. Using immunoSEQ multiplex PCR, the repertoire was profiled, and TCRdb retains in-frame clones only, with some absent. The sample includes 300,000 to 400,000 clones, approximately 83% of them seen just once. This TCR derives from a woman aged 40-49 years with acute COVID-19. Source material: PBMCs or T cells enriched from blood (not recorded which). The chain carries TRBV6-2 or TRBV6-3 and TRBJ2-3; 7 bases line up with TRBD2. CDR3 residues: CASSPLGGGTYLTQYF. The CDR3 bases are TGTGCCAGCAGTCCCTTGGGGGGGGGTACCTATCTAACGCAGTATTTT.